This entry is about one T cell receptor (beta chain). The antigen remains undetermined. This record comes from a study of cytomegalovirus exposure and HLA in healthy donors. Study results and caveats: One later analysis, an examination of the 120 or so validation repertoires, found that first-cohort TCR clusters tended to co-occur in them. Reports indicated that the classifier achieved high specificity and sensitivity in diagnosing cytomegalovirus status. In vitro, three CMV-associated chains proved specific for CMV antigens. The study listed 164 cytomegalovirus-associated TCR beta chains.

Data came from immunoSEQ multiplex PCR; TCRdb stores just in-frame clones and leaves some out. There are 150,000 to 200,000 clones in the sample; around nine tenths occur only once, and 2% to 2.5% lies in the top ten. The clonotype originates from a woman aged 18-35 years in good health and CMV-seronegative. Sequenced material: PBMCs.

For the CDR3, the DNA is TGTGCCAGCAGCCCACAGGTCCACACTGAAGCTTTCTTT. This sequence encodes CASSPQVHTEAFF. J is TRBJ1-1 and V is TRBV7-6; D may be TRBD1 (5 bases). Trimming took 5 bases from V and 3 from J, leaving 10 bases between them. The CDR3 loop spans 13 amino acids. Germline assignment: CDR1 SGHVS and CDR2 FNYEAQ.